This T cell receptor (beta chain) was identified in a study of blood T cells in healthy people across ages. On this clonotype: Its cognate antigen is unknown.

Primers used in a second PCR of about 6 to 11 cycles were a sample-barcoded 5' primer and a J-beta primer mix. From the 5' RACE reads, TCRdb called clonotypes with MiXCR, one entry per CDR3 protein. The sample lists approximately 490,000 distinct CDR3 sequences; 24% were seen once. Study-level results: There was no known CMV status for donors, so expanded clonotype changes were possibly confounded.

The V end was cut by 0 bases, the J end by 7 bases, with 6 bases between. Germline CDR1 LGHNA, CDR2 YSLEER. The CDR3 covers 13 residues. The data also belong to a second study, concerning T cells of mothers and their children. This second study says: Versus unrelated pairs, overlap was slightly higher in related mother-child pairs, without reaching significance. Sequencing revealed no T cell clones that were persistent and microchimeric.

The sequence was collected from a boy younger than 18 in good health. Source material: blood. The chain combines TRBV4-3 with TRBJ1-4; D may be TRBD1 (5 bases). CDR3 protein: CASSQDRVEKLFF. The CDR3 DNA follows: TGCGCCAGCAGCCAAGACAGGGTTGAAAAACTGTTTTTT.